The entry below describes one T cell receptor beta chain. Its target antigen remains unknown. Base-call qualities are not available, and no considerably larger clone is one nucleotide away. The sample originates from a study of identical twins (dated by TCRdb to 2015 to 2016). For the wider study: The study deep-sequenced TCR alpha and beta repertoires from monozygotic twins, unrelated adults of various ages and cord blood to test whether fetal clonotypes persist. To rule out contamination, the twin experiments were replicated at different times with different library preparation protocols. Overall study outcomes, separate from this receptor: Zero-insertion analyses could be partly confounded by invariant T cells such as MAIT and iNKT, though diverse VJ usage argued against such confounding for most clonotypes. Out-of-frame TCR alpha sharing in monozygotic twins was systematically underestimated by recombination models, whereas sharing between unrelated individuals was in agreement with the recombination models. A weaker excess of twin sharing was found in beta out-of-frame sequences because the signal-to-noise ratio was lowered by fewer shared sequences. Abundant cord blood beta clonotypes carried fewer insertions; young adult naive repertoires showed a weaker similar trend, while memory repertoires showed none. Compared with coincidental sharing between unrelated individuals, out-of-frame TCR alpha sequences shared between twins showed an excess of sequences with low generation probability. Because the same donors could not be followed over many years, the conclusions relied on cross-sectional statistical analysis.

Every donor in the study was a healthy Caucasian. Libraries came from 5' RACE. TCRdb shows the sequencer as Illumina HiSeq 2000. Template switching introduced a universal primer binding site; the final cDNA contained a unique molecular identifier, enabling accurate counting of TCR cDNA molecules. First-strand cDNA for TCR alpha and beta chains was synthesized from specific primers in the conserved constant-segment region. To control for contamination, every cDNA library carried two barcodes: a SMART-Mk sample barcode plus Illumina barcodes. TruSeq adapter sequences along with Illumina sample barcodes were introduced in two successive PCR steps. The TCR alpha and beta cDNA libraries were sequenced on the Illumina HiSeq platform using custom primers. Per the authors' processing: MiGEC processed the raw reads to extract unique molecular identifiers, while MiXCR was used to determine the CDR3 positions. Recombination models were inferred per individual with the repgenHMM and IGoR tools using an EM algorithm. The analysis of shared clonotypes was done with the tcR package in R, with sharing normalized by the product of cloneset sizes. Out-of-frame nonproductive sequences were analyzed to study raw recombination free of thymic and clonal selection effects. TCRdb handled the public reads itself, with Q25 trimming in fastp and clone calling in MiXCR, and kept productive beta chains. CDR3 protein sequences are deduplicated, and each keeps its most common genes and DNA. Clone size and V and J calls follow TCRdb, not the original study. Here the sample has some 1,700,000 distinct CDR3 sequences; 32% occur a single time. Less than 0.35% of the sample is taken by the ten largest.

Germline trimming amounts to 5 bases on V and 7 bases on J, with 11 as the count of junction bases outside the gene matches. CDR1 and CDR2, per the germline V gene, are MDHEN and SYDVKM. The CDR3, from cysteine to phenylalanine, totals 17 residues. The retained sequence is limited to the CDR3, 51 bases, with the frame set at the first base. The chain links TRBV28 with TRBJ2-1; 13 bases in the middle match TRBD2. The sequence derives from a newborn girl in good health. The sequencing sample was made of cord blood. The CDR3 protein: CASSTRLAGGPWNEQFF. The DNA sequence follows: TGTGCCAGCAGTACCCGACTAGCGGGAGGTCCTTGGAATGAGCAGTTCTTC. Joined to the reference TRBV28 and TRBJ2-1 proteins, this CDR3 gives the full variable domain: DVKVTQSSRYLVKRTGEKVFLECVQDMDHENMFWYRQDPGLGLRLIYFSYDVKMKEKGDIPEGYSVSREKKERFSLILESASTNQTSMYLCASSTRLAGGPWNEQFFGPGTRLTVL.